Each of the 22 T cell receptor beta chains below was sequenced from the same sample in a study of brain T cells in children with intractable seizures. The repertoire was sequenced with immunoSEQ multiplex PCR; TCRdb's copy has only in-frame clones and lacks some. In the table there are about 22,000 clones, 94% of which are singletons. The sample consisted of peripheral blood, taken at surgery. Source of these receptors: a boy younger than 18 with focal cortical dysplasia and intractable seizures.

This chain uses TRBV7-9 with TRBJ2-7; TRBD2 agrees at 11 bases. CDR1 and CDR2 from the germline V gene are SEHNR and FQNEAQ (reference sequence). Trimming cost V 2 bases and J 0 bases; bases outside gene matches: 6. The CDR3 is 17 residues long. In DNA form, the CDR3 reads TGTGCCAGCAGCTTACCACCCGGGACTAGCGGCTCCTACGAGCAGTACTTC. Translated, it gives CASSLPPGTSGSYEQYF.

The rearrangement joins TRBV4-2 to TRBJ1-2; the D is unclear. CDR1 and CDR2 (germline): LGHNA, YNFKEQ. The V gene lost 4 bases and the J gene lost 4 bases, with 22 bases spanning the gap. CDR3 length equals 17 residues. Here the CDR3 DNA reads TGTGCCAGCAGCCTACTCCCCGACGTCAGGCCGACCTATGGCTACACCTTC. It yields the protein CASSLLPDVRPTYGYTF.

The V gene is TRBV12-5, the J gene TRBJ2-3; D remains unclear. Looked up from germline, CDR1 is LGHNT and CDR2 is FRNRAP. V lost 0 bases to trimming and J lost 2 bases, with 15 bases between them. CDR3 length equals 17 residues. CDR3 loop: CASGLVLSGRNTDTQYF. For the CDR3, the DNA is TGTGCTAGTGGTTTGGTACTCTCCGGTCGCAACACAGATACGCAGTATTTT.

This clone has only a few counts. The CDR3 DNA reads TGTGCCAGCAGCGGGGGATTCGGGCCATATGGCTACACCTTC. It specifies CASSGGFGPYGYTF. This rearrangement joins TRBV3-1 (or the pseudogene TRBV3-2) to TRBJ1-2; D is possibly TRBD1 (5 bases). Trimming shortened V by 5 bases and J by 5 bases, and 15 bases separated the two germline ends. Germline values: CDR1 LGHDT, CDR2 YNNKEL (reference sequence). The CDR3 is 14 residues long.

The V call is TRBV15, the J call TRBJ1-1; D unclear. This CDR3 spans 15 amino acids. Germline CDR1 LNHNV, CDR2 YYDKDF (reference sequence). V was shortened by 0 bases and J by 7 bases, with 15 bases between the two germline ends. CDR3 residues: CATSRDLWSHLEAFF. The CDR3 nucleotides are TGTGCCACCAGCAGAGATCTTTGGAGCCACCTTGAAGCTTTCTTT.

CDR3 sequence: CAISEVDVHLYEQYF. In DNA, the CDR3 is TGTGCCATCAGTGAGGTGGACGTTCACCTTTACGAGCAGTACTTC. The chain employs TRBV10-3 and TRBJ2-7; D unresolved. This CDR3 has 15 amino acids. The V and J ends lost 2 bases and 4 bases respectively, with 15 bases between them. Germline CDR1 is ENHRY and CDR2 is SYGVKD.

The V call is TRBV7-9, the J call TRBJ2-3, with TRBD1 matching 9 bases. V lost 2 bases and J lost 1; bases outside the gene matches: 1. Germline CDR1 is SEHNR and CDR2 is FQNEAQ (reference sequence). The CDR3 sequence is 15 residues long. The CDR3 nucleotides read TGTGCCAGCAGCTTATGGGACAGGGGCACAGATACGCAGTATTTT. Residues: CASSLWDRGTDTQYF.

The chain couples TRBV4-1 to TRBJ2-4, with D possibly matching TRBD2 (7 bases). CDR1 is MGHRA and CDR2 is YSYEKL in the germline V gene. Between the trimmed V and J ends, which lost 1 base and 3 bases, there was a span of 16 bases. CDR3 length: 17 amino acids. For the CDR3, the DNA is TGCGCCAGCAGCCAAGGTTTGAGGGGGGGCCTCAAAAACATTCAGTACTTC. Translation: CASSQGLRGGLKNIQYF.

The rearrangement uses TRBV12-5 and TRBJ1-1, with D unclear. CDR1 LGHNT and CDR2 FRNRAP come from the germline V gene. This CDR3 comprises 12 residues. V was clipped by 6 bases and J by 0 bases, with 5 bases between them. The CDR3 here is CASGSLNTEAFF. Written as DNA, the CDR3 is TGTGCTAGTGGCTCCCTGAACACTGAAGCTTTCTTT.

V and J are TRBV7-2 and TRBJ2-5; D uncertain. Trimming removed 2 bases at V and 4 bases at J, with 8 bases between. CDR1 and CDR2 (germline): SGHTA, FQGNSA. The CDR3 is made up of 13 amino acids. CDR3 DNA: TGTGCCAGCAGCTTACAGACCACAGAGACCCAGTACTTC. Protein sequence: CASSLQTTETQYF.

V and J are TRBV3-1 (or the pseudogene TRBV3-2) and TRBJ1-1; 7 nucleotides match TRBD1. This CDR3 region has 16 residues. Trimming removed 6 bases from V and 0 bases from J; junction bases left unmatched: 10. Germline V gene sequence: CDR1 LGHDT, CDR2 YNNKEL (reference sequence). The CDR3 nucleotides are TGTGCCAGCAGTGTTGGGACAGTGATCATGAACACTGAAGCTTTCTTT. Amino acids: CASSVGTVIMNTEAFF.

The rearrangement uses TRBV5-6 and TRBJ2-1; no clear D gene. The V gene lost 0 bases and the J gene lost 6 bases, with 16 bases spanning the gap. The germline V gene encodes CDR1 SGHDT and CDR2 YYEEEE. The CDR3 runs to 16 residues. As DNA, the CDR3 is TGTGCCAGCAGCTTGGAGTTAAGCTGGTCCGGCAATGAGCAGTTCTTC. This sequence encodes CASSLELSWSGNEQFF.

The chain couples TRBV24-1 to TRBJ2-1, with TRBD1 as a possible D gene (7 bases). The V end lost 9 bases, the J end lost 4 bases, and 15 bases lay between the germline ends. Germline V lookup: CDR1 KGHDR, CDR2 SFDVKD. The CDR3 length is 14 residues. The DNA for the CDR3 is TGTGCCACCGGGGGGACAGCTCCTTACAATGAGCAGTTCTTC. This encodes CATGGTAPYNEQFF.

The V call is TRBV4-2, the J call TRBJ2-1, with TRBD2 matching over 13 bases. V lost 0 bases and J lost 6; bases outside the gene matches: 5. The CDR3 is 17 amino acids. Germline CDR1 is LGHNA and CDR2 is YNFKEQ. The CDR3: CASSQDGTSGNFNEQFF. CDR3 sequence (DNA): TGTGCCAGCAGCCAAGATGGGACTAGCGGGAATTTCAATGAGCAGTTCTTC.

This chain connects TRBV5-5 to TRBJ2-3, with a tentative D call TRBD2 (6 bases). V gave up 5 bases and J gave up 4 bases, with 14 bases separating them. The CDR3 spans 14 residues. Germline CDR1 is SGHKS and CDR2 is YYEKEE (reference sequence). The CDR3 reads CASRAAGWADTQYF. Written as DNA, the CDR3 is TGTGCCAGCAGGGCTGCGGGGTGGGCAGATACGCAGTATTTT. Complete variable domain (other parts from reference TRBV5-5 and TRBJ2-3): DAGVTQSPTHLIKTRGQQVTLRCSPISGHKSVSWYQQVLGQGPQFIFQYYEKEERGRGNFPDRFSARQFPNYSSELNVNALLLGDSALYLCASRAAGWADTQYFGPGTRLTVL.

V is TRBV28 and J is TRBJ2-3; TRBD2 aligns across 9 bases. V trimming: 4 bases; J trimming: 3 bases; junction bases outside the gene matches: 8. Per germline, CDR1 MDHEN and CDR2 SYDVKM. The CDR3 covers 16 residues. Here the CDR3 reads CASSSPAGGFTDTQYF. The CDR3, as DNA: TGTGCCAGCAGTTCGCCAGCGGGGGGTTTTACAGATACGCAGTATTTT.

The chain links TRBV3-1 (or the pseudogene TRBV3-2) to TRBJ2-1, with a tentative D call TRBD1 (6 bases). The CDR3 has 14 amino acids. Trimming removed 4 bases at V and 12 bases at J, with 19 bases between. Germline CDR1 reads LGHDT; CDR2 reads YNNKEL (reference sequence). CDR3 region: CASSLTAWDTGQFF. In DNA form, the CDR3 reads TGTGCCAGCAGCCTAACCGCCTGGGACACCGGGCAGTTCTTC.

V gene TRBV7-3 combines with J gene TRBJ1-1; D is ambiguous. The CDR3 has 15 residues. Trimming shortened V by 5 bases and J by 0 bases, and 13 bases separated the two germline ends. Germline CDR1 is SGHTA and CDR2 is FQGTGA. The CDR3 sequence: CASSILQTLNTEAFF. CDR3 DNA sequence: TGTGCCAGCAGCATATTACAGACGTTGAACACTGAAGCTTTCTTT.

The gene calls are TRBV6-2 or TRBV6-3 and TRBJ2-1; a possible D gene is TRBD2 (5 bases). The CDR3 is 15 amino acids. The germline gives CDR1 MNHEY, CDR2 SVGEGT. Trimming took off 5 bases at V and 2 bases at J, with 13 bases between the two ends. The CDR3 is CASSQGLVTYNEQFF. CDR3 sequence (DNA): TGTGCCAGCAGTCAAGGACTCGTAACCTACAATGAGCAGTTCTTC.

V is TRBV6-5 and J is TRBJ2-7; TRBD1 matches 7 bases. The V segment lost 4 bases and the J segment 5 bases; nucleotides outside the gene matches: 5. CDR3 length equals 13 residues. CDR1 and CDR2 (germline): MNHEY, SVGAGI. CDR3 nucleotides: TGTGCCAGCAGTTCCTACAGGGGAAACGAGCAGTACTTC. Translating gives CASSSYRGNEQYF.

The genes are TRBV5-1 and TRBJ1-2; a possible D gene is TRBD1 (6 bases). V dropped 1 base and J dropped 0 bases, with 16 bases sitting between them. CDR1 and CDR2 (germline): SGHRS, YFSETQ. The length of the CDR3 is 17 residues. The CDR3 DNA reads TGCGCCAGCAGCTTGCGAGGACTACAGGGATCTAACTATGGCTACACCTTC. Its protein is CASSLRGLQGSNYGYTF.

The rearrangement uses TRBV5-1 and TRBJ1-4, with TRBD1 as a possible D gene (5 bases). Trimming cost V 2 bases and J 4 bases, with 12 bases left between them. The CDR3 covers 15 residues. Germline CDR1 SGHRS, CDR2 YFSETQ. The CDR3 region is CASSFKGEGNEKLFF. CDR3 nucleotide sequence: TGCGCCAGCAGCTTTAAAGGGGAGGGTAATGAAAAACTGTTTTTT.